A selection of T cell receptor beta chains follows, all from one sample in a study of blood T cell repertoires in COVID-19. The protocol was immunoSEQ multiplex PCR, while the TCRdb copy is restricted to in-frame clones and leaves out a portion. The sample contains some 260,000 clones, approximately 86% of which appear only once. Sequencing was done on a sample of PBMCs or T cells enriched from blood (not recorded which). The source of these receptors is a woman between 25 and 40 years old with acute COVID-19. Both conserved end residues are part of each CDR3. D genes are given only for firm matches. Clone size is given for some rows only: seen once, a few or many times, or a class if the clone is expanded.

clone_size	d_call	v_call	j_call	cdr3_aa	cdr3_nt
once	TRBD2	TRBV19	TRBJ2-3	CASSIDRTSGRWSDTQYF	TGTGCCAGTAGTATAGACCGGACTAGCGGGAGATGGTCAGATACGCAGTATTTT
NA	NA	TRBV5-1	TRBJ1-1	CASSLRGQTTGAEAFF	TGCGCCAGCAGCTTGAGAGGACAGACCACCGGTGCGGAAGCTTTCTTT
NA	TRBD2	TRBV6-4	TRBJ2-5	CASSPNPGGETQYF	TGTGCCAGCAGCCCCAATCCGGGAGGGGAGACCCAGTACTTC
NA	TRBD2	TRBV19	TRBJ2-1	CASISGRANEQFF	TGTGCCAGTATAAGCGGGAGGGCCAATGAGCAGTTCTTC
NA	NA	TRBV12-5	TRBJ1-2	CASGFQVGGYTF	TGTGCTAGTGGTTTCCAGGTAGGCGGCTACACCTTC
NA	TRBD1	TRBV5-5	TRBJ2-3	CASKMGTGGDTQYF	TGTGCCAGCAAAATGGGGACAGGGGGGGATACGCAGTATTTT
NA	TRBD2	TRBV6-2/TRBV6-3	TRBJ2-7	CASSYSMYGTSAKNSYEQYF	TGTGCCAGCAGTTACTCGATGTATGGGACTAGCGCTAAAAACTCCTACGAGCAGTACTTC
NA	TRBD1	TRBV19	TRBJ2-5	CASSAGTGRGTQYF	TGTGCCAGTAGTGCCGGGACAGGGAGAGGGACCCAGTACTTC
NA	NA	TRBV21-1	TRBJ1-6	CASSKLGTGGPGVKSPLHF	TGTGCCAGCAGCAAACTCGGGACAGGGGGGCCTGGAGTAAAATCACCCCTCCACTTT
once	NA	TRBV20-1	TRBJ1-1	CSARDDSEAFF	TGCAGTGCTAGAGATGACTCTGAAGCTTTCTTT
NA	NA	TRBV27	TRBJ2-5	CASTPLPGLETQYF	TGTGCCAGCACCCCCTTACCGGGTTTAGAGACCCAGTACTTC
NA	NA	TRBV28	TRBJ1-5	CASSSGSSLTLNQPQHF	TGTGCCAGCAGTTCCGGGAGCTCCTTAACGCTCAATCAGCCCCAGCATTTT
NA	TRBD2	TRBV7-9	TRBJ2-5	CASSLPGGGETQYF	TGTGCCAGCAGCCTACCGGGAGGGGGAGAGACCCAGTACTTC
NA	NA	TRBV28	TRBJ1-4	CASSSATNEKLFF	TGTGCCAGCAGCAGCGCAACTAATGAAAAACTGTTTTTT
NA	NA	TRBV6-5	TRBJ1-1	CASSLEDGGEAFF	TGTGCCAGCAGTCTCGAAGACGGGGGTGAAGCTTTCTTT
NA	NA	TRBV4-1	TRBJ2-7	CASSQEEVAPTYEQYF	TGCGCCAGCAGCCAAGAAGAGGTAGCGCCTACCTACGAGCAGTACTTC
NA	TRBD1	TRBV13	TRBJ2-1	CASSSQGPGEQFF	TGTGCCAGCAGCTCACAGGGGCCGGGTGAGCAGTTCTTC
NA	NA	TRBV6-1	TRBJ2-3	CASSEARRAEGDTQYF	TGTGCCAGCAGTGAAGCGCGTCGGGCGGAGGGAGATACGCAGTATTTT
NA	NA	TRBV28	TRBJ2-1	CASISGSSYNEQFF	TGTGCCAGCATAAGCGGAAGCTCCTACAATGAGCAGTTCTTC
NA	NA	TRBV27	TRBJ2-7	CASRKRGTFPYEQYF	TGTGCCAGCAGAAAACGCGGGACTTTTCCCTACGAGCAGTACTTC
NA	NA	TRBV10-1	TRBJ2-7	CASRGAGVPYEQYF	TGCGCCAGCAGGGGGGCGGGAGTACCGTACGAGCAGTACTTC
NA	NA	TRBV11-2	TRBJ1-1	CASSFVLTEAFF	TGTGCCAGCAGCTTTGTCCTCACTGAAGCTTTCTTT
few	NA	TRBV19	TRBJ1-3	CASRTVLSSGNTIYF	TGTGCCAGTCGGACAGTTCTTAGCTCTGGAAACACCATATATTTT
NA	NA	TRBV19	TRBJ2-2	CASSSTTGLVTGELFF	TGTGCCAGTAGTAGCACAACAGGGCTCGTCACCGGGGAGCTGTTTTTT
NA	NA	TRBV7-9	TRBJ2-3	CASSLAQGLSTDTQYF	TGTGCCAGCAGCTTAGCCCAGGGCCTTAGCACAGATACGCAGTATTTT
once	NA	TRBV9	TRBJ1-1	CASSAGSTEAFF	TGTGCCAGCAGCGCGGGGAGCACTGAAGCTTTCTTT
NA	TRBD1	TRBV7-2	TRBJ2-7	CASSAAGTGGYEQYF	TGTGCCAGCAGCGCGGCCGGGACAGGGGGCTACGAGCAGTACTTC
NA	NA	TRBV7-9	TRBJ1-2	CASSATVDGYTF	TGTGCCAGCAGCGCGACAGTGGATGGCTACACCTTC
NA	NA	TRBV2	TRBJ2-2	CASSPPGGVDAGELFF	TGTGCCAGCAGCCCCCCTGGAGGGGTGGACGCCGGGGAGCTGTTTTTT
few	TRBD2	TRBV15	TRBJ2-5	CATSREGGGGPPETQYF	TGTGCCACCAGCAGAGAGGGCGGGGGAGGTCCGCCCGAGACCCAGTACTTC
NA	NA	TRBV3-1/TRBV3-2	TRBJ1-1	CASSQGGGLNTEAFF	TGTGCCAGCAGCCAAGGCGGAGGACTGAACACTGAAGCTTTCTTT
NA	NA	TRBV18	TRBJ1-2	CASSPQPLYGYTF	TGTGCCAGCTCACCACAGCCCCTCTATGGCTACACCTTC
NA	TRBD1	TRBV3-1/TRBV3-2	TRBJ2-6	CASSLHPGQGAAGANVLTF	TGTGCCAGCAGCCTCCACCCGGGACAGGGGGCTGCTGGGGCCAACGTCCTGACTTTC
NA	NA	TRBV7-6	TRBJ2-7	CASSDSPNTPSYEQYF	TGTGCCAGCTCGGACAGCCCCAATACTCCCTCCTACGAGCAGTACTTC
NA	NA	TRBV24-1	TRBJ2-3	CATSDSGDSTDTQYF	TGTGCCACCAGTGATTCGGGGGATAGCACAGATACGCAGTATTTT
NA	NA	TRBV12-2	TRBJ1-6	CASRLAPHRSYNSPLHF	TGTGCAAGTCGCTTAGCGCCCCACCGGTCCTATAATTCACCCCTCCACTTT
NA	NA	TRBV7-9	TRBJ2-1	CASSLAGGEVNEQFF	TGTGCCAGCAGCTTAGCGGGAGGCGAGGTCAATGAGCAGTTCTTC
once	TRBD1	TRBV15	TRBJ2-3	CATSRGQGITDTQYF	TGTGCCACCAGCAGGGGACAGGGGATTACAGATACGCAGTATTTT
NA	TRBD2	TRBV9	TRBJ2-1	CASSLGTSSNEQFF	TGTGCCAGCAGCCTTGGGACTAGTTCCAATGAGCAGTTCTTC
few	NA	TRBV5-6	TRBJ1-5	CASSFRGGYMDQPQHF	TGTGCCAGCAGCTTTAGGGGGGGCTACATGGATCAGCCCCAGCATTTT
NA	NA	TRBV29-1	TRBJ2-5	CSVAAPLQETQYF	TGCAGCGTCGCCGCCCCCCTACAAGAGACCCAGTACTTC
once	NA	TRBV30	TRBJ2-1	CAWTIAHEQFF	TGTGCCTGGACCATAGCCCATGAGCAGTTCTTC
NA	TRBD1	TRBV15	TRBJ1-5	CATSHYRGPNQPQHF	TGTGCCACCAGCCACTACAGGGGCCCCAATCAGCCCCAGCATTTT
NA	TRBD2	TRBV7-2	TRBJ2-7	CASSLQAGVNYEQYF	TGTGCCAGCAGCTTACAGGCGGGAGTGAACTACGAGCAGTACTTC